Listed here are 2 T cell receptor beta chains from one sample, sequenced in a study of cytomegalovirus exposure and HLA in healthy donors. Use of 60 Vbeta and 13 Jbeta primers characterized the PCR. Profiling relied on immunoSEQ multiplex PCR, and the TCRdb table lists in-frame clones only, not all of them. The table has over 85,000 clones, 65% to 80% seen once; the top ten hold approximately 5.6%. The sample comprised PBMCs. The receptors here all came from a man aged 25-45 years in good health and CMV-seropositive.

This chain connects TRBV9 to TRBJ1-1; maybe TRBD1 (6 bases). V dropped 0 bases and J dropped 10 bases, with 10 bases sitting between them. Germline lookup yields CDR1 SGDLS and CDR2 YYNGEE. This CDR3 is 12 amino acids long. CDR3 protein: CASSVAGGRAFF. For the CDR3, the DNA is TGTGCCAGCAGCGTAGCGGGGGGGCGAGCTTTCTTT.

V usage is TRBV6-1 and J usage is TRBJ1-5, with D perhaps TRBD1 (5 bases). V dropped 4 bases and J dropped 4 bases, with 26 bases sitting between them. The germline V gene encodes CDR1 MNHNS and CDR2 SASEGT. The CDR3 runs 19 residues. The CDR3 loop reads CASSVMESRGAGRNQPQHF. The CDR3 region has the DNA TGTGCCAGCAGTGTTATGGAATCGCGAGGGGCGGGGAGGAATCAGCCCCAGCATTTT.